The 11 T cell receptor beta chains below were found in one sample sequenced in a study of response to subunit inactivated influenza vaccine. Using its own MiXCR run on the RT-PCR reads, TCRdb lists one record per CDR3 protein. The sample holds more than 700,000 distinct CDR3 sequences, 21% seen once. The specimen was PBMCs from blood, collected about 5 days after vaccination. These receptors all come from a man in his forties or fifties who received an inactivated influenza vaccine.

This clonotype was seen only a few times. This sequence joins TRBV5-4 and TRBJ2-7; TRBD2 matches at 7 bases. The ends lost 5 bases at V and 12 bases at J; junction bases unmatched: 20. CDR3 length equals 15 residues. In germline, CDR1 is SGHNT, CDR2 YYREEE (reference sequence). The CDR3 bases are TGTGCCAGCAGTGGAACCTCCGGGACTACCCCTCATTGGTACTTC. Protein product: CASSGTSGTTPHWYF.

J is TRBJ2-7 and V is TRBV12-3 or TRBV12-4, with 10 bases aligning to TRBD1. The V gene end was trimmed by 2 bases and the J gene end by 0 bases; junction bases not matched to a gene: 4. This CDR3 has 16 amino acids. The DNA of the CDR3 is TGTGCCAGCAGTTTATTGGGACAGGGGAACTCCTACGAGCAGTACTTC. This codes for CASSLLGQGNSYEQYF.

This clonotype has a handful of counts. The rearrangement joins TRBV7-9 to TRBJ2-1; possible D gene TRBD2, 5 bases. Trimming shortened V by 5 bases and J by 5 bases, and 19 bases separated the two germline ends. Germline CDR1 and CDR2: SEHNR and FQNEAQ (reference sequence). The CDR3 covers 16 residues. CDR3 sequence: CASSDPGGPPHNEQFF. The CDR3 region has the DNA TGTGCCAGCAGCGACCCTGGAGGTCCACCACACAATGAGCAGTTCTTC.

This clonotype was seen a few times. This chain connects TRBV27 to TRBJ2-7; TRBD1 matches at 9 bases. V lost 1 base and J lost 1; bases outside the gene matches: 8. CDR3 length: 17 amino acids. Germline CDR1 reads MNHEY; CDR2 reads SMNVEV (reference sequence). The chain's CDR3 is CASSLLVGTGSSYEQYF. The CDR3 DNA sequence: TGTGCCAGCAGTTTATTAGTAGGGACAGGGAGTTCCTACGAGCAGTACTTC.

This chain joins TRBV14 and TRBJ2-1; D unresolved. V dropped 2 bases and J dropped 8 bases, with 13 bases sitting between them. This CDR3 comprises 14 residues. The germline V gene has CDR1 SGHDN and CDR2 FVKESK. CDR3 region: CASSQISPRYEQFF. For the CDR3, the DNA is TGTGCCAGCAGCCAAATTTCCCCCCGGTATGAGCAGTTCTTC. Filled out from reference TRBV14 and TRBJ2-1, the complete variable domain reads EAGVTQFPSHSVIEKGQTVTLRCDPISGHDNLYWYRRVMGKEIKFLLHFVKESKQDESGMPNNRFLAERTGGTYSTLKVQPAELEDSGVYFCASSQISPRYEQFFGPGTRLTVL.

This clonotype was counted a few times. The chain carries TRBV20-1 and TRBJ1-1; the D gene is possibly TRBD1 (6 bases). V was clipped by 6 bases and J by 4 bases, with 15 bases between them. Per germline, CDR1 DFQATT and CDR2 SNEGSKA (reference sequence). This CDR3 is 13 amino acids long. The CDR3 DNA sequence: TGCAGTGCGGCGGACAGCTTGGGCACTGAAGCTTTCTTT. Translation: CSAADSLGTEAFF.

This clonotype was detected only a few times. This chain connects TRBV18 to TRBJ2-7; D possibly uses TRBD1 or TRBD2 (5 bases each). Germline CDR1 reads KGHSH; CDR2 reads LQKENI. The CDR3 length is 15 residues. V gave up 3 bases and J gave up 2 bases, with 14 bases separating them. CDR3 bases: TGTGCCAGCTCACCTACCGGGACCGCAGCCTACGAGCAGTACTTC. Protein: CASSPTGTAAYEQYF.

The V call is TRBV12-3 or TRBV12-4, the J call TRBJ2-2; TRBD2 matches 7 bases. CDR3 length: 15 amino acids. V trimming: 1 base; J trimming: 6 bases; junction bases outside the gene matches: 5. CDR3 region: CASSLGGSGAGELFF. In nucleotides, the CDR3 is TGTGCCAGCAGTTTAGGCGGGAGTGGAGCCGGGGAGCTGTTTTTT.

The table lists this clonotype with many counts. In DNA form, the CDR3 reads TGTGCCAGCAGCTTGGAGTGGGCCAATCAGCCCCAGCATTTT. It codes for CASSLEWANQPQHF. V gene TRBV5-5 combines with J gene TRBJ1-5; D is ambiguous. The length of the CDR3 is 14 residues. CDR1 is SGHKS and CDR2 is YYEKEE in the germline V gene (reference sequence). The V and J ends lost 0 bases and 3 bases respectively, with 7 bases between them.

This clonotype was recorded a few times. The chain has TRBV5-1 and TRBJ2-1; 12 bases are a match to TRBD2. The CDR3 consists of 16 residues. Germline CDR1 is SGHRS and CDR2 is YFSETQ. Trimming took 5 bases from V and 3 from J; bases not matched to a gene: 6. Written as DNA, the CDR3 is TGCGCCAGCAGTTCACTAGCGGGAGGCCTCTACAATGAGCAGTTCTTC. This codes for CASSSLAGGLYNEQFF.

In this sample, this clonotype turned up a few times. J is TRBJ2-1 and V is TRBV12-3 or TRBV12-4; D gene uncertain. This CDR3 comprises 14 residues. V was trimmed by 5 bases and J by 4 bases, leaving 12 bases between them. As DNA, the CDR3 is TGTGCCAGCAGTGACTTGGAGCTGTACAATGAGCAGTTCTTC. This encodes CASSDLELYNEQFF.